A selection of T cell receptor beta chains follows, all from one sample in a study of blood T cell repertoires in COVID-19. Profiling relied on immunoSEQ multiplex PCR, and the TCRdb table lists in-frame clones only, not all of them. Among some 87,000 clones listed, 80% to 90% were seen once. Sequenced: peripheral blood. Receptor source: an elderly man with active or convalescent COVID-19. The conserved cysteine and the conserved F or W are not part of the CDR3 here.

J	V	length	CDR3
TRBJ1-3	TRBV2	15	ASSVSRDRLSGNTIY
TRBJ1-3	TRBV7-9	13	ASSLGQAAGNTIY
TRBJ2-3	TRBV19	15	ASSSTGTRASTDTQY
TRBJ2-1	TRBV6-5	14	ASSYRVAGGHNEQF
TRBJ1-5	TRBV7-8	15	ASSSGTGGLGNQPQH
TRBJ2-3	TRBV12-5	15	ASGLGVRDRGSDTQY
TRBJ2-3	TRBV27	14	ASSFRTSGYTDTQY
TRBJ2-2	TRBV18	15	ASSPVSGGASDGELF
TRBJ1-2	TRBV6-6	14	ASTRFGTGEAYGYT
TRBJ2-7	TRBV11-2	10	ASSQADWEQY
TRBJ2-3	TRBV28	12	ASRPSGGRDTQY
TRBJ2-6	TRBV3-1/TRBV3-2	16	ASSHHPGAGTGANVLT
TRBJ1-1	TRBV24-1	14	ATSDTRDRGHTEAF
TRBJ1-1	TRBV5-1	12	ASSRQGQNTEAF
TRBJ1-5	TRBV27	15	ASSLPGTLDSNQPQH
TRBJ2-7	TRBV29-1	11	SVVTQGSYEQY
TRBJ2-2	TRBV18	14	ASSPRPPELTGELF
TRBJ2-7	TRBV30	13	AWSRDSGRAYEQY
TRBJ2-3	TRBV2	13	ASSPRGARTDTQY
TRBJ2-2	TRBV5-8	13	ASSFRDRSTGELF
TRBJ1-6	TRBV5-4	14	ASSLRTGDYNSPLH